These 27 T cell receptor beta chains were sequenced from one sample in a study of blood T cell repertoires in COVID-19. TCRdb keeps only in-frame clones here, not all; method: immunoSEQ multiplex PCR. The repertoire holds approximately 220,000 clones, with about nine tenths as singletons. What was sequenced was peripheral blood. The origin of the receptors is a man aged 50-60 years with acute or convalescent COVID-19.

CDR3 sequence (DNA): TGCGCCAGCAGAGACCTAGGCGCCGGGGAGCTGTTTTTT. It encodes CASRDLGAGELFF. This chain connects TRBV5-1 to TRBJ2-2; D unclear. Deletions cut 5 bases from V and 6 bases from J, with 11 bases between. In germline, CDR1 is SGHRS, CDR2 YFSETQ. This CDR3 spans 13 amino acids. The full variable domain, rest sourced from reference TRBV5-1 and TRBJ2-2, is KAGVTQTPRYLIKTRGQQVTLSCSPISGHRSVSWYQQTPGQGLQFLFEYFSETQRNKGNFPGRFSGRQFSNSRSEMNVSTLELGDSALYLCASRDLGAGELFFGEGSRLTVL.

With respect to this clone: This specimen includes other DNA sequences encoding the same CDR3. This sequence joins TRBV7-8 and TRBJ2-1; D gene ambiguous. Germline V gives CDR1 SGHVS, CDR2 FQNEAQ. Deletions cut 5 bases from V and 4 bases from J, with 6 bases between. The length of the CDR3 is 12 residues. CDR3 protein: CASSPSYNEQFF. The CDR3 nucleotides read TGTGCCAGCAGCCCTTCTTACAATGAGCAGTTCTTC.

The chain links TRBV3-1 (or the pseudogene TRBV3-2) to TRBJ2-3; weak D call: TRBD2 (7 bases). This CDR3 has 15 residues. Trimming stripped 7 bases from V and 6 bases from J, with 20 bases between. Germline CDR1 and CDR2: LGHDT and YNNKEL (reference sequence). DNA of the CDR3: TGTGCCAGCACCCTGGGGGGGGCGCAGACCGATACGCAGTATTTT. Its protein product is CASTLGGAQTDTQYF.

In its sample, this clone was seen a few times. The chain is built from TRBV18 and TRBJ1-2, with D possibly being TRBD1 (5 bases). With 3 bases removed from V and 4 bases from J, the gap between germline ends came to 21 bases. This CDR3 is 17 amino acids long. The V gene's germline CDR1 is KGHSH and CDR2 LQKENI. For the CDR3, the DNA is TGTGCCAGCTCACCCGCGGAGGGACCCTCCTCGGGCTATGGCTACACCTTC. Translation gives CASSPAEGPSSGYGYTF.

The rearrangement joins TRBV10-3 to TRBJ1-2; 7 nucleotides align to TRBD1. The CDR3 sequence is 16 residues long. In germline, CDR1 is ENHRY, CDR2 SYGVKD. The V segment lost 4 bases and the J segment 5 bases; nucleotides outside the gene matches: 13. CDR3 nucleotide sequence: TGTGCCATCAGTGGAGGCGGGACAGTAGGAGCTTATGGCTACACCTTC. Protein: CAISGGGTVGAYGYTF.

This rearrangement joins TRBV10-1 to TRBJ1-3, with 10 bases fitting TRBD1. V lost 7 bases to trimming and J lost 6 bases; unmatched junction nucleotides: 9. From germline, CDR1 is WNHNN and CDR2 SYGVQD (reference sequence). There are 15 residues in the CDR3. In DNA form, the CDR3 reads TGCGCCAGCACCCCGGGACAGGGGATCGAAAACACCATATATTTT. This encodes CASTPGQGIENTIYF.

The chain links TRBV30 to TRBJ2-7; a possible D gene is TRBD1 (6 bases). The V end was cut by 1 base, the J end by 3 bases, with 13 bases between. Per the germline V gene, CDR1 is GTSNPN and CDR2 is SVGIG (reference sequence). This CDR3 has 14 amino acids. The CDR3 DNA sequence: TGTGCCTGGAGTGGTCGACAGGCCCACTACGAGCAGTACTTC. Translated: CAWSGRQAHYEQYF.

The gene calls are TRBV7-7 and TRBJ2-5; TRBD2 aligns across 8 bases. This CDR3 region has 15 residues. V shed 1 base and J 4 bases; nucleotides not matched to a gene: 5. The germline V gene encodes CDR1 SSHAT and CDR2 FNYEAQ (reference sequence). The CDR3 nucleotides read TGTGCCAGCAGCTTAGGGTCCACTAGCGGAGAGACCCAGTACTTC. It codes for CASSLGSTSGETQYF.

CDR3 residues: CASSLVTGTGEGISPLHF. In nucleotides, the CDR3 is TGCGCCAGCAGCTTGGTTACCGGGACAGGGGAAGGGATCTCACCCCTCCACTTT. The genes are TRBV5-1 and TRBJ1-6; TRBD1 aligns across 10 bases. This CDR3 comprises 18 residues. CDR1 is SGHRS and CDR2 is YFSETQ in the germline V gene. The V gene end was trimmed by 0 bases and the J gene end by 10 bases; junction bases not matched to a gene: 13.

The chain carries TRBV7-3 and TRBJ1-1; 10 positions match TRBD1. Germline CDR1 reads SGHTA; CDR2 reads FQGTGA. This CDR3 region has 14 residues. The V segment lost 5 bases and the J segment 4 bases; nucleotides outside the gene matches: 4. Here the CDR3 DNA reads TGTGCCAGCAGCACAGGACAGGGGGGCACTGAAGCTTTCTTT. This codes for CASSTGQGGTEAFF.

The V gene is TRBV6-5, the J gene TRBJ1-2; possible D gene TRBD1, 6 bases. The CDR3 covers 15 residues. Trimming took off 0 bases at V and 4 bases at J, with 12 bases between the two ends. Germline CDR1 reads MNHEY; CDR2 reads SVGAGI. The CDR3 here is CASSYSAGAVYGYTF. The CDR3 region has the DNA TGTGCCAGCAGTTACTCGGCGGGGGCGGTCTATGGCTACACCTTC.

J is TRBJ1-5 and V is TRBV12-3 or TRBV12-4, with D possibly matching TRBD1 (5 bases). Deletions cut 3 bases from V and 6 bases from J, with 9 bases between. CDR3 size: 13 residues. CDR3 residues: CASSFGGGQPQHF. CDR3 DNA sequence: TGTGCCAGCAGTTTTGGGGGAGGTCAGCCCCAGCATTTT.

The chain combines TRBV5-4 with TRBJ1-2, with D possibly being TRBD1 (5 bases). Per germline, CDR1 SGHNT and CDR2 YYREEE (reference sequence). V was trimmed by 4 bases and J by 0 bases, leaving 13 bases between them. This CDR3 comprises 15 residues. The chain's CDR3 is CASSLTTEPNYGYTF. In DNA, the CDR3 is TGTGCCAGCAGCCTGACGACAGAGCCTAACTATGGCTACACCTTC.

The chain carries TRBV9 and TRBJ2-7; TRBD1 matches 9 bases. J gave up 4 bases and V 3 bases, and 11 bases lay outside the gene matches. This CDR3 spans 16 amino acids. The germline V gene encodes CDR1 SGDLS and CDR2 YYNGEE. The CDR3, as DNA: TGTGCCAGCAGCGCCAGGACAGGGGCCCCTACTTACGAGCAGTACTTC. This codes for CASSARTGAPTYEQYF.

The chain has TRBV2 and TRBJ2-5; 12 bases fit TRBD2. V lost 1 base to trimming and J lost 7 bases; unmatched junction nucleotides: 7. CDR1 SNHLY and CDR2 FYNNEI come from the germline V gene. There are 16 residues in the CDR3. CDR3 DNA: TGTGCCAGCAGTGAAGTCCTAGCGGGGGGGATAGGGACCCAGTACTTC. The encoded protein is CASSEVLAGGIGTQYF.

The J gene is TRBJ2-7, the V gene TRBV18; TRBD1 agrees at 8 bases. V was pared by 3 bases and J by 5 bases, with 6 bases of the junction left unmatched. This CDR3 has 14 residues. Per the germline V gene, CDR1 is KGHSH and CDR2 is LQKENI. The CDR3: CASSPNRGINEQYF. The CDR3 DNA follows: TGTGCCAGCTCACCTAACAGGGGGATCAACGAGCAGTACTTC.

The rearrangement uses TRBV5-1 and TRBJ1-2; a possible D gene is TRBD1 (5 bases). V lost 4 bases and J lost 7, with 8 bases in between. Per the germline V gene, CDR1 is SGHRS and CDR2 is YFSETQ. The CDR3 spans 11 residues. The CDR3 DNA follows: TGCGCCAGCAGCCTGGACACTGGCTACACCTTC. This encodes CASSLDTGYTF.

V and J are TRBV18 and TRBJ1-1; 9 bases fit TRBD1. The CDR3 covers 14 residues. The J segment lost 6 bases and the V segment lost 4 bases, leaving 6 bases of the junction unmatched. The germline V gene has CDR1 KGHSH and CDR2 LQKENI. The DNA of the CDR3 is TGTGCCAGCTCACGGGACAGGGAGAGGTCTGAAGCTTTCTTT. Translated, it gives CASSRDRERSEAFF.

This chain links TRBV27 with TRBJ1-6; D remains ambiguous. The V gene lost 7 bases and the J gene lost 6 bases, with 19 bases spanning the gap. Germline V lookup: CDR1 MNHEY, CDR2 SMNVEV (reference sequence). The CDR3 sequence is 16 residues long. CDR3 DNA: TGTGCCAGCACCCTCCGCCGCCCCGATAGTAATTCACCCCTCCACTTT. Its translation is CASTLRRPDSNSPLHF.

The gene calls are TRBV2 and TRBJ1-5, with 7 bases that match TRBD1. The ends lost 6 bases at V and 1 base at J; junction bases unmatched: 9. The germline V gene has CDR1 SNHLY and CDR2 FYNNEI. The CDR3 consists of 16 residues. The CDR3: CASRSLEGASNQPQHF. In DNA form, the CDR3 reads TGTGCCAGCAGGAGTCTTGAGGGGGCGAGCAATCAGCCCCAGCATTTT.

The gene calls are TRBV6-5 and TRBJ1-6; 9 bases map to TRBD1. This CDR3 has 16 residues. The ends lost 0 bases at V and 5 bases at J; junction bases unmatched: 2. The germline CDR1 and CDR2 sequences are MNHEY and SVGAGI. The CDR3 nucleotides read TGTGCCAGCAGTTACTCTGGGACAGGGAATAATTCACCCCTCCACTTT. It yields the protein CASSYSGTGNNSPLHF.

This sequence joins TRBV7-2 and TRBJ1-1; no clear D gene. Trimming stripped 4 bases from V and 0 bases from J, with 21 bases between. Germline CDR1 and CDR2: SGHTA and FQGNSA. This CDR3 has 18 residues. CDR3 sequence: CASSSPADRGYLNTEAFF. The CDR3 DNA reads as TGTGCCAGCAGCTCCCCGGCGGATCGAGGGTATTTGAACACTGAAGCTTTCTTT.

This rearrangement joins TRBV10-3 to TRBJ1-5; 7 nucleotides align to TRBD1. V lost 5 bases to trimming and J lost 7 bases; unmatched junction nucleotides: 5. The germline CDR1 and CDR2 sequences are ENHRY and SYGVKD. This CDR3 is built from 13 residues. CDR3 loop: CAISTGVGQPQHF. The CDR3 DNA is TGTGCCATCAGTACAGGGGTAGGGCAGCCCCAGCATTTT.

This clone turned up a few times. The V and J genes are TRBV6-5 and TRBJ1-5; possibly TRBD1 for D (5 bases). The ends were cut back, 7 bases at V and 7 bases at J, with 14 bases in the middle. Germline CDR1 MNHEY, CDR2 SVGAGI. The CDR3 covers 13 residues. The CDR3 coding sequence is TGTGCCAGCAAGCAGGGACTCAGGCAGCCCCAGCATTTT. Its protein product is CASKQGLRQPQHF.

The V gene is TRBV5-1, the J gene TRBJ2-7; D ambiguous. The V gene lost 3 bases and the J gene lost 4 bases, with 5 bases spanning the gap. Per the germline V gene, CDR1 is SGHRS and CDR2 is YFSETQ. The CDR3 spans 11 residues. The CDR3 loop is CASSSEYEQYF. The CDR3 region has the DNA TGCGCCAGCAGCTCCGAGTACGAGCAGTACTTC.

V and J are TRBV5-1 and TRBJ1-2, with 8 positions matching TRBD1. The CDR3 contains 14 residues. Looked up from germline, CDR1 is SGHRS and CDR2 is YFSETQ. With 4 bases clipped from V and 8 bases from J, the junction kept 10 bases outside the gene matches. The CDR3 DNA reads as TGCGCCAGCAGCGGGAACGACAGGGGTCCCGGCTACACCTTC. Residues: CASSGNDRGPGYTF.

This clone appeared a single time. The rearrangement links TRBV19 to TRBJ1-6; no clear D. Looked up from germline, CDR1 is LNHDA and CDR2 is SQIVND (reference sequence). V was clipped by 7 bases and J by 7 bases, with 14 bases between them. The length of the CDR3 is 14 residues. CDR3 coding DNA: TGTGCCAGTATACCCCGGGAGCGAAATTCACCCCTCCACTTT. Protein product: CASIPRERNSPLHF. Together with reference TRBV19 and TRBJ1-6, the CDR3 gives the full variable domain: DGGITQSPKYLFRKEGQNVTLSCEQNLNHDAMYWYRQDPGQGLRLIYYSQIVNDFQKGDIAEGYSVSREKKESFPLTVTSAQKNPTAFYLCASIPRERNSPLHFGNGTRLTVT.